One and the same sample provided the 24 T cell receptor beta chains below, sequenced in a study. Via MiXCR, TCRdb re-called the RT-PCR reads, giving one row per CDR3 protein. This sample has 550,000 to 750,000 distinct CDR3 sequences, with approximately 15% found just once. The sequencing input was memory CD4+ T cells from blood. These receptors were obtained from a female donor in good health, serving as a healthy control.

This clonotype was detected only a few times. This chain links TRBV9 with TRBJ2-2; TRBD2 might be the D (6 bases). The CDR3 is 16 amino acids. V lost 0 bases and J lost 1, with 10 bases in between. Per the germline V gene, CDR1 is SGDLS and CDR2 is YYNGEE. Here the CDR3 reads CASSVAGGVNTGELFF. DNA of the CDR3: TGTGCCAGCAGCGTAGCTGGCGGGGTGAACACCGGGGAGCTGTTTTTT.

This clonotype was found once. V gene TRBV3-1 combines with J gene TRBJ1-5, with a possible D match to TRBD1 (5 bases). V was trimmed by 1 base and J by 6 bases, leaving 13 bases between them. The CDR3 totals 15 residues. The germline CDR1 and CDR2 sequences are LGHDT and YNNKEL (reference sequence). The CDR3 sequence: CASSQGRGEGQPQHF. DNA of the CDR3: TGTGCCAGCAGCCAAGGTAGGGGCGAGGGTCAGCCCCAGCATTTT. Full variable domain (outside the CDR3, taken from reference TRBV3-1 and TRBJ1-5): DTAVSQTPKYLVTQMGNDKSIKCEQNLGHDTMYWYKQDSKKFLKIMFSYNNKELIINETVPNRFSPKSPDKAHLNLHINSLELGDSAVYFCASSQGRGEGQPQHFGDGTRLSIL.

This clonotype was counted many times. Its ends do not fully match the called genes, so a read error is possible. In DNA form, the CDR3 reads TGTGCCACCAGCCGAGACCACAGGGAGGACACTGAAGCTTTCTTT. This sequence encodes CATSRDHREDTEAFF. The chain joins TRBV15 to TRBJ1-1, with a tentative D call TRBD1 (6 bases). The CDR3 consists of 15 residues. From germline, CDR1 is LNHNV and CDR2 YYDKDF (reference sequence).

The CDR3 DNA follows: TGTGCCAGCAGCTTGGGTTTTAGTAGCAATCAGCCCCAGCATTTT. It specifies CASSLGFSSNQPQHF. V gene TRBV5-6 combines with J gene TRBJ1-5; D gene ambiguous. Germline V CDR1 and CDR2: SGHDT, YYEEEE. V was trimmed by 0 bases and J by 0 bases, leaving 7 bases between them. There are 15 residues in the CDR3.

The DNA of the CDR3 is TGTGCCAGCAGCGTCGGCGGCAGATACACAGATACGCAGTATTTT. It encodes CASSVGGRYTDTQYF. The gene calls are TRBV5-5 and TRBJ2-3; D is ambiguous. The germline CDR1 and CDR2 sequences are SGHKS and YYEKEE (reference sequence). This CDR3 region has 15 residues. V was trimmed by 4 bases and J by 2 bases, leaving 14 bases between them.

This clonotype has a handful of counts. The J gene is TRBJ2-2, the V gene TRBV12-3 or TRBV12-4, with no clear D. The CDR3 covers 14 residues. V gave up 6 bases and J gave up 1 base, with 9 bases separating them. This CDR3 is CASSPDGNTGELFF. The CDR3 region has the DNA TGTGCCAGCAGCCCGGACGGGAACACCGGGGAGCTGTTTTTT.

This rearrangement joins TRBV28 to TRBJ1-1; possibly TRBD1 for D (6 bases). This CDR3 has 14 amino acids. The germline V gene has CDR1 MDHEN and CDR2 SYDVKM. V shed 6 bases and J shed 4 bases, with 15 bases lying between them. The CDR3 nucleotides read TGTGCCAGCAGGAACCGGGAGGGGGGCACTGAAGCTTTCTTT. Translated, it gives CASRNREGGTEAFF.

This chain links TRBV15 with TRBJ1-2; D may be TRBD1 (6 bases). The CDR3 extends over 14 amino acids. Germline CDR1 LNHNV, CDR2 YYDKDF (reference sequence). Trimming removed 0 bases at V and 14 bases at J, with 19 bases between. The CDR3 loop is CATSRDRYRETGTF. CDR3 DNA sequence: TGTGCCACCAGCAGAGATAGGTACAGGGAGACGGGGACCTTC.

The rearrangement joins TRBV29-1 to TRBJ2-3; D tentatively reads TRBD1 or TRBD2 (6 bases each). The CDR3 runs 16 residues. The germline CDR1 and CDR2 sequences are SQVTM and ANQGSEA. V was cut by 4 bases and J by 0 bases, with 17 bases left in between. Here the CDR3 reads CSVAGTSQGSTDTQYF. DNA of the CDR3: TGCAGCGTTGCGGGGACTTCACAGGGTAGCACAGATACGCAGTATTTT.

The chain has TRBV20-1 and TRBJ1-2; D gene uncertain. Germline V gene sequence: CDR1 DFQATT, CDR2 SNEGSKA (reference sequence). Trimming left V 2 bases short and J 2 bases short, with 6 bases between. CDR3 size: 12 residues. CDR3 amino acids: CSARNVNYGYTF. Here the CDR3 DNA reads TGCAGTGCTAGAAACGTGAACTATGGCTACACCTTC.

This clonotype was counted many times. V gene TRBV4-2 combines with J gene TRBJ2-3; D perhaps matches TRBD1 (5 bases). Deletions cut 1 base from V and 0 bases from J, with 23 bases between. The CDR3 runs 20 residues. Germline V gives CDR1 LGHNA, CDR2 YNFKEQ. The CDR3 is CASSQVVVNRLTESTDTQYF. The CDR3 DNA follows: TGTGCCAGCAGCCAAGTTGTGGTAAATCGCCTGACAGAAAGCACAGATACGCAGTATTTT.

The CDR3: CASSYSGQGQETQYF. The DNA for the CDR3 is TGTGCCAGCAGTTACTCCGGACAGGGGCAAGAGACCCAGTACTTC. V is TRBV6-5 and J is TRBJ2-5; 9 nucleotides line up with TRBD1. Looked up from germline, CDR1 is MNHEY and CDR2 is SVGAGI. The CDR3 has 15 amino acids. V was pared by 0 bases and J by 2 bases, with 1 base of the junction left unmatched.

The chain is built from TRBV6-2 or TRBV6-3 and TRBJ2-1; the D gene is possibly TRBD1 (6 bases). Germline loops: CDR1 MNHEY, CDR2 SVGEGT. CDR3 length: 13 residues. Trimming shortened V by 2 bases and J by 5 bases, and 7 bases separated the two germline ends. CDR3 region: CASSYDRHNEQFF. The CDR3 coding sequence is TGTGCCAGCAGTTACGACAGGCACAATGAGCAGTTCTTC.

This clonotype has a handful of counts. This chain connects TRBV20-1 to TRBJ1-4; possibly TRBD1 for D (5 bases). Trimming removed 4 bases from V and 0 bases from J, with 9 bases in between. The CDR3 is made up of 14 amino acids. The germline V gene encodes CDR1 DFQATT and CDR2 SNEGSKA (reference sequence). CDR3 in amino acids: CSAIPGATNEKLFF. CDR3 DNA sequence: TGCAGTGCTATTCCGGGGGCAACTAATGAAAAACTGTTTTTT.

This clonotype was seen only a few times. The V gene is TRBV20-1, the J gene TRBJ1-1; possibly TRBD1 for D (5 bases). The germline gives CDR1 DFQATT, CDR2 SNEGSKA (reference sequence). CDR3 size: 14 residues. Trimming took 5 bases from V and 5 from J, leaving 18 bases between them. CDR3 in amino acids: CSAGQGGSLTEAFF. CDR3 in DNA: TGCAGTGCTGGCCAGGGTGGGTCGTTAACTGAAGCTTTCTTT.

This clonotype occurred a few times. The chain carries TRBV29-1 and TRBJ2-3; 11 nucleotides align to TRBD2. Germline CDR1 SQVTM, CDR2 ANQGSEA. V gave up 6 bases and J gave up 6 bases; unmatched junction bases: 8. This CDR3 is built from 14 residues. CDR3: CSVRTSGLRDTQYF. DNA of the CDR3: TGCAGCGTAAGGACTAGCGGGCTTCGGGATACGCAGTATTTT.

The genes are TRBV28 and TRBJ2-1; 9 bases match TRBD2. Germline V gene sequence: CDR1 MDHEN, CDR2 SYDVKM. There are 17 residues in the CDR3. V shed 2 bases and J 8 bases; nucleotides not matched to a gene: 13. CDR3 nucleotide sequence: TGTGCCAGCAGTTTAAATACTCGGGCGGGAGGGCCCGATGAGCAGTTCTTC. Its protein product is CASSLNTRAGGPDEQFF.

The chain's CDR3 is CASSFLAGNTGELFF. The CDR3 DNA reads TGTGCCAGCAGCTTTCTAGCGGGGAACACCGGGGAGCTGTTTTTT. The V gene is TRBV5-6, the J gene TRBJ2-2, with 8 bases that match TRBD2. The trim removed 2 bases at V and 1 base at J, leaving 1 base unmatched. There are 15 residues in the CDR3. Germline V gene lookup returns CDR1 SGHDT and CDR2 YYEEEE.

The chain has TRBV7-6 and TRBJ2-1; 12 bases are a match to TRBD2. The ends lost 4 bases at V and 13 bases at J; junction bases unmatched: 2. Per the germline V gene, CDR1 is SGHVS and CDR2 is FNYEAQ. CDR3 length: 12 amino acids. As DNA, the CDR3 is TGTGCCAGCAGCTCGGGACTAGCGGGCCAGTTCTTC. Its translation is CASSSGLAGQFF.

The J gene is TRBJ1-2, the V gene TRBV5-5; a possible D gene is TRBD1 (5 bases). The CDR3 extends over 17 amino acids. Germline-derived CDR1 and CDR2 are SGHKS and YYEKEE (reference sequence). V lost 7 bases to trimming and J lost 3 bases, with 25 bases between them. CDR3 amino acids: CASHAARPGTGDYGYTF. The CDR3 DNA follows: TGTGCCAGCCATGCTGCCCGACCGGGGACGGGGGACTATGGCTACACCTTC. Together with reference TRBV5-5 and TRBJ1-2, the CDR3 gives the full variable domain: DAGVTQSPTHLIKTRGQQVTLRCSPISGHKSVSWYQQVLGQGPQFIFQYYEKEERGRGNFPDRFSARQFPNYSSELNVNALLLGDSALYLCASHAARPGTGDYGYTFGSGTRLTVV.

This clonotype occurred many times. The CDR3 here is CSVGRGLHEQYF. DNA for the CDR3: TGCAGCGTTGGACGGGGGCTCCACGAGCAGTACTTC. The chain recombines TRBV29-1 with TRBJ2-7, with D perhaps being TRBD1 or TRBD2 (6 bases each). The V gene's germline CDR1 is SQVTM and CDR2 ANQGSEA. V shed 4 bases and J shed 5 bases, with 12 bases lying between them. This CDR3 contains 12 residues.

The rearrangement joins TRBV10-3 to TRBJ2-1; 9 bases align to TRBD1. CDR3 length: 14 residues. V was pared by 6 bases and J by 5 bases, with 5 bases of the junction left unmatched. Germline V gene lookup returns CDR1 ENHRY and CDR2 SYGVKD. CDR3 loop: CAISRQGGDNEQFF. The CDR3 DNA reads TGTGCCATCAGCCGACAGGGGGGGGACAATGAGCAGTTCTTC.

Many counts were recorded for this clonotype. CDR3 protein: CASSLSSGRVNEQFF. CDR3 bases: TGTGCCAGCAGCCTCAGTAGCGGGAGGGTTAATGAGCAGTTCTTC. The gene calls are TRBV7-2 and TRBJ2-1; 11 positions agree with TRBD2. CDR1 and CDR2 (germline): SGHTA, FQGNSA. J was trimmed by 7 bases and V by 5 bases; bases with no gene match: 7. This CDR3 contains 15 residues.

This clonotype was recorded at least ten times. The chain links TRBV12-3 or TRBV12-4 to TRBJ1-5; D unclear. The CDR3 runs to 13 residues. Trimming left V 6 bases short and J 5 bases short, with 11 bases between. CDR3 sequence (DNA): TGTGCCAGCAGCCTTAATTTCGATCAGCCCCAGCATTTT. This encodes CASSLNFDQPQHF.